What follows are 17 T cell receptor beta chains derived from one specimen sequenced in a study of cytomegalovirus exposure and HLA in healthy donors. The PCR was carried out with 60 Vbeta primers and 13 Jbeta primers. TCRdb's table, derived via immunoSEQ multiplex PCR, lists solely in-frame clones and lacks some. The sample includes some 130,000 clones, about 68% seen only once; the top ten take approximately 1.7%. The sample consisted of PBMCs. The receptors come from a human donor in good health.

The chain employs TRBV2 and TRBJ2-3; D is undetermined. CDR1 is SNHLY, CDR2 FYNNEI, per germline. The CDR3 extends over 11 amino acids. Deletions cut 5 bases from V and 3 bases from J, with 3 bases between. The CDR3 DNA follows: TGTGCCAGCAGTCAAACAGATACGCAGTATTTT. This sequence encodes CASSQTDTQYF.

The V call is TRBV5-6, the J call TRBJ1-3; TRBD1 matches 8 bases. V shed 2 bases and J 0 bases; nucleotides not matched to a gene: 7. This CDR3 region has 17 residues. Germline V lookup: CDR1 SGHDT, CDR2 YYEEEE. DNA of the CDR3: TGTGCCAGCAGCTTTGGGACAGGCCGTATCTCTGGAAACACCATATATTTT. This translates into CASSFGTGRISGNTIYF.

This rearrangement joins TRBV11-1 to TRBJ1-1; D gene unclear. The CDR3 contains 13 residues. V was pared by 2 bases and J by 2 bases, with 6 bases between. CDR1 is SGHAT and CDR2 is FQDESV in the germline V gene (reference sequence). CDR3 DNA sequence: TGTGCCAGCAGCTTAAGTAGAAACACTGAAGCTTTCTTT. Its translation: CASSLSRNTEAFF.

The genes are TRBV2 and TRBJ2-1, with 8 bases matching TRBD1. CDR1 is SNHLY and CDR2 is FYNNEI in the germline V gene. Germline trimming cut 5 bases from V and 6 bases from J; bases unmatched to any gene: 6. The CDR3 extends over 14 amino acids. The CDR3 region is CASSLTGVTNEQFF. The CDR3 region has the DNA TGTGCCAGCAGTTTGACAGGGGTAACCAATGAGCAGTTCTTC.

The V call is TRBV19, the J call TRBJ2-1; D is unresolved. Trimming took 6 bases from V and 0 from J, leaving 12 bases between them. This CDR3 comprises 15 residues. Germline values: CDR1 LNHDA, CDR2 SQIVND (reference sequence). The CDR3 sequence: CASSPTYSSYNEQFF. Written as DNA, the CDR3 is TGTGCCAGTAGCCCTACTTACAGCTCCTACAATGAGCAGTTCTTC.

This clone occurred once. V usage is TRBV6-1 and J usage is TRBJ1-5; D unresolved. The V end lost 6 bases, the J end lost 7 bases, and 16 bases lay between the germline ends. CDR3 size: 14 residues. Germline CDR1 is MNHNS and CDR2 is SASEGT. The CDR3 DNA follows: TGTGCCAGCAGCTTAGTCATGGCAGGACAGCCCCAGCATTTT. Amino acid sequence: CASSLVMAGQPQHF.

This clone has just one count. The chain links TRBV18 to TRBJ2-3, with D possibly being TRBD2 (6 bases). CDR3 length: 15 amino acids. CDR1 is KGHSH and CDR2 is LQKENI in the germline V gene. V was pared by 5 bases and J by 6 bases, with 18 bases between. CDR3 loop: CASSASTGGGDTQYF. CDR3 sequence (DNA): TGTGCCAGCTCAGCATCGACTGGTGGGGGGGATACGCAGTATTTT.

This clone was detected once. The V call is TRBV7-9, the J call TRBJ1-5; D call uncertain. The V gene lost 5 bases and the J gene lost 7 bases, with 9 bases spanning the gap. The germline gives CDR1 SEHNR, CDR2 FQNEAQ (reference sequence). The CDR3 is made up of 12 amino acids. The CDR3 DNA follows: TGTGCCAGCAGCAATGCGGAACAGCCCCAGCATTTT. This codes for CASSNAEQPQHF.

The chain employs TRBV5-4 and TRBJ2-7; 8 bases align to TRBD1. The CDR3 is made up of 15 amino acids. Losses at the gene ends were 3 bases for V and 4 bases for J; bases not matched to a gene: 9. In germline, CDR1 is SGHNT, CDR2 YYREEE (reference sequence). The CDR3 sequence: CASSSTGEARYEQYF. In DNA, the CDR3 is TGTGCCAGCAGCTCGACAGGGGAGGCGCGGTACGAGCAGTACTTC.

The CDR3 loop is CASSFLQGNQPQHF. The CDR3 bases are TGTGCCAGCAGTTTTTTACAGGGCAATCAGCCCCAGCATTTT. The gene calls are TRBV28 and TRBJ1-5, with a weak D call TRBD1 (5 bases). Germline CDR1 is MDHEN and CDR2 is SYDVKM. This CDR3 comprises 14 residues. V gave up 3 bases and J gave up 2 bases, with 8 bases separating them.

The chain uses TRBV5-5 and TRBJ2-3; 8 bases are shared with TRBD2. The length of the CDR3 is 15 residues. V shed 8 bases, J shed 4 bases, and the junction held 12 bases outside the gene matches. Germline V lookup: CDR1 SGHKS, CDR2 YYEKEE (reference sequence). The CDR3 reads CASRPLAGPADTQYF. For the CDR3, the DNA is TGTGCCAGTCGCCCCTTAGCGGGACCCGCAGATACGCAGTATTTT.

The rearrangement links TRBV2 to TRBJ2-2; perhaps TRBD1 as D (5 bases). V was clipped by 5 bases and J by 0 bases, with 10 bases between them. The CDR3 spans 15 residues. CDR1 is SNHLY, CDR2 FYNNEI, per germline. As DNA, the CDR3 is TGTGCCAGCAGTCCAGACAGCGCGAACACCGGGGAGCTGTTTTTT. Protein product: CASSPDSANTGELFF.

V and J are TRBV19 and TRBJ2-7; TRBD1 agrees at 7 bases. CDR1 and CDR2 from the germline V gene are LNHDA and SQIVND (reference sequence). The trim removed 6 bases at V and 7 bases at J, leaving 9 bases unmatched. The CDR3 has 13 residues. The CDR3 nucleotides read TGTGCCAGTAGCCCCTCGGGCAGGGGGGAGCAGTACTTC. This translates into CASSPSGRGEQYF.

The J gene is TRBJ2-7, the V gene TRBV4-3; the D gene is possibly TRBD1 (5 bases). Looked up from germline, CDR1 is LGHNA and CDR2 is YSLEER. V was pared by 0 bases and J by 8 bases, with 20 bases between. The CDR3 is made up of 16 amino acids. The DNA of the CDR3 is TGCGCCAGCAGCCAAGAGGTTCTTCAGGGATCAGGCAAGCAGTACTTC. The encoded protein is CASSQEVLQGSGKQYF.

CDR3 sequence: CASSLERTDLLWGTQYF. The CDR3 coding sequence is TGTGCCAGCAGCTTAGAGAGGACAGACTTGTTGTGGGGGACCCAGTACTTC. The rearrangement joins TRBV13 to TRBJ2-5, with D maybe TRBD1 (6 bases). From germline, CDR1 is PRHDT and CDR2 FYEKMQ (reference sequence). The CDR3 contains 17 residues. V lost 1 base to trimming and J lost 7 bases, with 22 bases between them.

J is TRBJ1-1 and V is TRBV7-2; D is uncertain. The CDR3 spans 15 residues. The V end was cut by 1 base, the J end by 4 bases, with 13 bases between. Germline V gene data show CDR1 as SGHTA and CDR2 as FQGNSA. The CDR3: CASSLEEGVGTEAFF. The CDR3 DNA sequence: TGTGCCAGCAGCTTAGAAGAGGGCGTGGGCACTGAAGCTTTCTTT. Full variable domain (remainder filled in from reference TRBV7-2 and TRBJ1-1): GAGVSQSPSNKVTEKGKDVELRCDPISGHTALYWYRQSLGQGLEFLIYFQGNSAPDKSGLPSDRFSAERTGGSVSTLTIQRTQQEDSAVYLCASSLEEGVGTEAFFGQGTRLTVV.

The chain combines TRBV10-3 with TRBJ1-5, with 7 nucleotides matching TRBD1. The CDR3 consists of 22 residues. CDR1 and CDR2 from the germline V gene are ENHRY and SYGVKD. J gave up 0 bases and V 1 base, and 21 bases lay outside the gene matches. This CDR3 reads CAISEYYPPPGQSRLSNQPQHF. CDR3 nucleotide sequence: TGTGCCATCAGTGAGTACTACCCGCCCCCGGGACAGAGCCGCCTTAGCAATCAGCCCCAGCATTTT.